The rows below give T cell receptor beta chains drawn from one sample of a study of blood T cell repertoires in COVID-19. Data came from immunoSEQ multiplex PCR; TCRdb stores just in-frame clones and leaves some out. The table has 200,000 to 300,000 clones, just over 85% seen once; the top ten hold roughly 1.4%. Sequencing was done on a sample of peripheral blood. The receptors here all came from a man aged 80 or over with acute or convalescent COVID-19. CDR3s include the opening cysteine and the closing phenylalanine or tryptophan. Each record gives: clone size, J gene, V gene, D gene, CDR3 protein, CDR3 DNA. D genes are given only for firm matches. Expanded clones are given a class, and other clones once, few, many or no size at all.

clone size: .
J gene: TRBJ1-2
V gene: TRBV2
D gene: TRBD1
CDR3 protein: CASRLPGTGGGYTF
CDR3 DNA: TGTGCCAGCAGGCTTCCCGGGACAGGGGGCGGCTACACCTTC

clone size: few
J gene: TRBJ1-6
V gene: TRBV6-5
D gene: .
CDR3 protein: CASSYSRPSSPLHF
CDR3 DNA: TGTGCCAGCAGTTACTCGAGGCCGTCTTCACCCCTCCACTTT

clone size: .
J gene: TRBJ2-5
V gene: TRBV10-1
D gene: .
CDR3 protein: CASSGYGYQETQYF
CDR3 DNA: TGCGCCAGCAGTGGGTACGGGTACCAAGAGACCCAGTACTTC

clone size: .
J gene: TRBJ1-5
V gene: TRBV6-5
D gene: .
CDR3 protein: CASSFRQLTDQPQHF
CDR3 DNA: TGTGCCAGCAGCTTTCGACAGCTAACGGATCAGCCCCAGCATTTT

clone size: .
J gene: TRBJ1-5
V gene: TRBV3-1/TRBV3-2
D gene: .
CDR3 protein: CASSQRHSDSNQPQHF
CDR3 DNA: TGTGCCAGCAGCCAAAGACATTCCGATAGCAATCAGCCCCAGCATTTT

clone size: .
J gene: TRBJ2-7
V gene: TRBV18
D gene: TRBD1
CDR3 protein: CASSRGQGMNEQYF
CDR3 DNA: TGTGCCAGCTCACGCGGACAGGGAATGAACGAGCAGTACTTC

clone size: .
J gene: TRBJ2-1
V gene: TRBV29-1
D gene: TRBD1
CDR3 protein: CSGGTGIYNEQFF
CDR3 DNA: TGCAGCGGGGGGACAGGGATATACAATGAGCAGTTCTTC

clone size: once
J gene: TRBJ1-2
V gene: TRBV2
D gene: .
CDR3 protein: CASIFSRDNYGYTF
CDR3 DNA: TGTGCCAGCATATTCTCCCGGGATAACTATGGCTACACCTTC

clone size: .
J gene: TRBJ2-7
V gene: TRBV9
D gene: TRBD1
CDR3 protein: CANHRGPDEQYF
CDR3 DNA: TGTGCAAATCACAGGGGACCCGACGAGCAGTACTTC

clone size: .
J gene: TRBJ1-1
V gene: TRBV18
D gene: TRBD1
CDR3 protein: CASSPRTGYGVTEAFF
CDR3 DNA: TGTGCCAGCTCACCACGGACAGGGTATGGTGTCACTGAAGCTTTCTTT

clone size: few
J gene: TRBJ1-6
V gene: TRBV18
D gene: TRBD1
CDR3 protein: CASSPGGQGHNSPLHF
CDR3 DNA: TGTGCCAGCTCACCAGGCGGACAGGGTCATAATTCACCCCTCCACTTT

clone size: .
J gene: TRBJ2-1
V gene: TRBV28
D gene: TRBD2
CDR3 protein: CASSPMGTSGALEQFF
CDR3 DNA: TGTGCCAGCAGTCCGATGGGGACTAGCGGGGCTCTTGAGCAGTTCTTC

clone size: .
J gene: TRBJ1-1
V gene: TRBV10-3
D gene: .
CDR3 protein: CAISESGGQSEAFF
CDR3 DNA: TGTGCCATCAGTGAGTCAGGTGGACAAAGTGAAGCTTTCTTT

clone size: .
J gene: TRBJ1-2
V gene: TRBV28
D gene: .
CDR3 protein: CASSLSLSADYGYTF
CDR3 DNA: TGTGCCAGCAGTTTATCCCTCTCAGCGGACTATGGCTACACCTTC

clone size: .
J gene: TRBJ1-5
V gene: TRBV19
D gene: .
CDR3 protein: CASSIGGRRSNQPQHF
CDR3 DNA: TGTGCCAGTAGTATTGGCGGCCGGCGTAGCAATCAGCCCCAGCATTTT